Each of the 11 T cell receptor beta chains below was sequenced from the same sample in a study of tumor-infiltrating lymphocytes in primary liver carcinoma. Germline DNA was extracted too, while blood RNA derived from unsorted whole blood. Using a constant-region primer together with ProtoScript II reverse transcriptase, TCR beta cDNA was made from around 0.55 ug of total RNA. ARM-PCR was slightly modified, and three nested multiplex PCR rounds with it gave rise to the TCR beta libraries. Investigators reported that the first two PCR rounds, at roughly 11 cycles each, used TRBV1-TRBV30 forward primers with a C-beta reverse primer. MiXCR was run by TCRdb on the multiplex PCR reads, yielding one entry per CDR3 protein. The sample lists 310,000 or so distinct CDR3 sequences, roughly three fifths occurring once. Sequencing was carried out using peripheral blood. Receptors originate from a woman under 40 with primary liver carcinoma and hepatitis B virus infection.

To note about this clonotype: This may come from a read error, since a much larger clone is one base off. V usage is TRBV4-3 and J usage is TRBJ2-3, with TRBD2 matching over 11 bases. The germline CDR1 and CDR2 sequences are LGHNA and YSLEER. CDR3 length equals 15 residues. For the CDR3, the DNA is TGCGTCAGCAGCCAACTAGCGGGAGTCACAGATACGCAGTATTTT. It is translated as CVSSQLAGVTDTQYF.

As regards this clonotype: A read error may explain this, as a much larger clone is one base away. The rearrangement joins TRBV4-1 to TRBJ1-6; D gene unclear. CDR1 and CDR2 (germline): MGHRA, YSYEKL. V was pared by 4 bases and J by 9 bases, with 16 bases between. The CDR3 contains 15 residues. The DNA for the CDR3 is TGCGCCAGCAGCCTTTGGGTCACCTCCAGTTCACCCCTCCACTTT. It specifies CASSLWVTSSSPLHF.

The rearrangement links TRBV12-3 or TRBV12-4 to TRBJ1-1, with D possibly matching TRBD1 (5 bases). Trimming took off 6 bases at V and 6 bases at J, with 8 bases between the two ends. There are 11 residues in the CDR3. CDR3 loop: CASRLRAEAFF. The CDR3 DNA sequence: TGTGCCAGCAGGCTCAGGGCTGAAGCTTTCTTT.

This clonotype was picked up many times. CDR3: CASSQNRDRGGQPQHF. The CDR3 DNA follows: TGCGCCAGCAGCCAAAACCGGGACAGGGGGGGTCAGCCCCAGCATTTT. V is TRBV4-1 and J is TRBJ1-5, with 11 bases lining up with TRBD1. Unmatched junction bases numbered 6, after V lost 2 bases and J lost 6 bases. Germline CDR1 reads MGHRA; CDR2 reads YSYEKL. CDR3 length equals 16 residues.

This clonotype was seen more than once but under ten times. One end of the junction fails to match germline, which may point to a read error. The chain has TRBV5-4 and TRBJ2-6; tentative D call: TRBD2 (7 bases). The CDR3 covers 13 residues. Germline CDR1 reads SGHNT; CDR2 reads YYREEE (reference sequence). Here the CDR3 reads CASSFGGANVMTF. DNA for the CDR3: TGTGCCAGCAGCTTTGGGGGGGCCAACGTCATGACTTTC.

Concerning this clonotype itself: A much larger clone sits a single nucleotide away, making a read error possible. This chain links TRBV12-3 or TRBV12-4 with TRBJ2-1; D possibly matches TRBD1 or TRBD2 (6 bases each). Trimming removed 7 bases from V and 0 bases from J, with 19 bases in between. This CDR3 comprises 17 residues. In DNA, the CDR3 is TGTGCCAGCAACACTGTGGGGGGCCCAAGCTCCTACAATGAGCAGTTCTTC. It specifies CASNTVGGPSSYNEQFF.

As for this clonotype: A read error may account for a junction end that differs from germline. The rearrangement links TRBV6-6 to TRBJ1-5; no clear D. Germline CDR1 is MNHNY and CDR2 is SVGAGI (reference sequence). The CDR3 is 19 amino acids. CDR3: CASSYSKVPRTLSNQSQHF. CDR3 bases: TGTGCCAGCAGTTACTCAAAGGTCCCTCGGACCCTTAGCAATCAGTCCCAGCATTTT.

This clonotype appeared a few times. CDR3 coding DNA: TGTGCCAGCAGCCCCGACAGGAGCTATGGCTACACCTTC. This sequence encodes CASSPDRSYGYTF. This chain links TRBV6-2 or TRBV6-3 with TRBJ1-2, with D possibly TRBD1 on 6 matching bases. Germline CDR1 is MNHEY and CDR2 is SVGEGT. The CDR3 has 13 amino acids. V lost 6 bases, J lost 4 bases, and 12 bases lay in between.

This clonotype was recorded many times. This chain connects TRBV11-2 to TRBJ2-3; D possibly corresponds to TRBD2 (5 bases). The ends were cut back, 5 bases at V and 0 bases at J, with 24 bases in the middle. The CDR3 runs to 19 residues. Germline V gene data show CDR1 as SGHAT and CDR2 as FQNNGV. DNA of the CDR3: TGTGCCAGCAGCCGTGGTATCGTTAGAAGCGGCCCTAGCACAGATACGCAGTATTTT. It is translated as CASSRGIVRSGPSTDTQYF.

This clonotype was counted once. A clone one base away is much larger, so this may be a read error. The V call is TRBV5-5, the J call TRBJ2-3, with 11 bases lining up with TRBD2. In germline, CDR1 is SGHKS, CDR2 YYEKEE (reference sequence). The CDR3 length is 15 residues. In DNA form, the CDR3 reads TGTGCCAGCAGCTCCTTAGCGGGAGGGCCAGATGCGCAGTATTTT. Its protein product is CASSSLAGGPDAQYF.

This clonotype was found a few times. V usage is TRBV20-1 and J usage is TRBJ2-5; D is unclear. Trimming removed 6 bases from V and 4 bases from J, with 12 bases in between. There are 12 residues in the CDR3. The V gene's germline CDR1 is DFQATT and CDR2 SNEGSKA (reference sequence). CDR3 in amino acids: CSARTELETQYF. Here the CDR3 DNA reads TGCAGTGCAAGGACCGAGCTAGAGACCCAGTACTTC.